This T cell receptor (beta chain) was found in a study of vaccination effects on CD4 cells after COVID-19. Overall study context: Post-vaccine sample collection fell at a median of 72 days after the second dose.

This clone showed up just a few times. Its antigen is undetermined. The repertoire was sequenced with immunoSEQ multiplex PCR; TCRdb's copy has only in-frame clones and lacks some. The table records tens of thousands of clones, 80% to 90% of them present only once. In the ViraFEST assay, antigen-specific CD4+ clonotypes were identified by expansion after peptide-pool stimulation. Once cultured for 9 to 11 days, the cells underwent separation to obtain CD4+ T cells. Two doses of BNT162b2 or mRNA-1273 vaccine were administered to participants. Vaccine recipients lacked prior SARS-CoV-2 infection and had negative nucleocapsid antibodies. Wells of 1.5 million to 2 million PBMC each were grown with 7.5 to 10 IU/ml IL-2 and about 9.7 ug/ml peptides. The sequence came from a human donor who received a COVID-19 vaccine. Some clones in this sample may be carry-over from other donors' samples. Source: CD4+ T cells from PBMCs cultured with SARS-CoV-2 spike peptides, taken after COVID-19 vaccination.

Here the CDR3 DNA reads TGCGCCAGCAGAGTACAGAGCTCTAATGAAAAACTGTTTTTT. Translated: CASRVQSSNEKLFF. This chain connects TRBV5-1 to TRBJ1-4, with no clear D. CDR3 size: 14 residues. V shed 5 bases and J shed 3 bases, with 11 bases lying between them. Germline V lookup: CDR1 SGHRS, CDR2 YFSETQ.